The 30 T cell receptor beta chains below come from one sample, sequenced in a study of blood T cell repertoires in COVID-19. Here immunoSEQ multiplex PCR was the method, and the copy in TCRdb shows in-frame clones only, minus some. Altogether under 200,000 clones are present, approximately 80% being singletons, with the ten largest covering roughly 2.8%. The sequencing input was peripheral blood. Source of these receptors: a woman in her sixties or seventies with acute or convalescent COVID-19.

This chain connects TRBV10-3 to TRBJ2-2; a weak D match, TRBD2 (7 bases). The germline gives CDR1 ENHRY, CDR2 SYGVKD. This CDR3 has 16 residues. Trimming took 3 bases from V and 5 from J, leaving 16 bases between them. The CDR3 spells CAISDVLGGRTGELFF. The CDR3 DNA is TGTGCCATCAGTGACGTCCTCGGGGGGCGGACCGGGGAGCTGTTTTTT.

CDR3 bases: TGTGCCAGCAGTTACAGTACTAGCGGGGGCTACGAGCAGTACTTC. It yields the protein CASSYSTSGGYEQYF. The J gene is TRBJ2-7, the V gene TRBV6-2 or TRBV6-3; TRBD2 agrees at 11 bases. J lost 3 bases, V lost 2 bases, and 3 bases had no gene match. CDR1 is MNHEY and CDR2 is SVGEGT in the germline V gene. The CDR3 spans 15 residues.

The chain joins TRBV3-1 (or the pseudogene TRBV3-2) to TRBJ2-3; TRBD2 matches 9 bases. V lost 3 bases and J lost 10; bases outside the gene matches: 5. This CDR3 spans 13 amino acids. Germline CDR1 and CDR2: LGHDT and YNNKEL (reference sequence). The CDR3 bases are TGTGCCAGCAGCCAGGGGGAGCGGGGGGCGCAGTATTTT. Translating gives CASSQGERGAQYF.

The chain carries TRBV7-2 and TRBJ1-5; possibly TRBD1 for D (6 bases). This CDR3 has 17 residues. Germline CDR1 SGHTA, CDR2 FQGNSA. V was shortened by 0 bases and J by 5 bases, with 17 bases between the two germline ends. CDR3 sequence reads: CASSLARQGQTDQPQHF. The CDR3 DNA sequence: TGTGCCAGCAGCTTAGCGCGGCAGGGGCAAACAGATCAGCCCCAGCATTTT. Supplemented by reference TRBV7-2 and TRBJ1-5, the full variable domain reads GAGVSQSPSNKVTEKGKDVELRCDPISGHTALYWYRQSLGQGLEFLIYFQGNSAPDKSGLPSDRFSAERTGGSVSTLTIQRTQQEDSAVYLCASSLARQGQTDQPQHFGDGTRLSIL.

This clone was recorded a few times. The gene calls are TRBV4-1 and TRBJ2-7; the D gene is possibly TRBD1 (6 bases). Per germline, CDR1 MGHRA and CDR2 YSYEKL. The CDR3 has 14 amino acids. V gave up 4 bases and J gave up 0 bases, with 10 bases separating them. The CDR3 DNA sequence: TGCGCCAGCAGCCCCCTGGGACACTCCTACGAGCAGTACTTC. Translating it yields CASSPLGHSYEQYF.

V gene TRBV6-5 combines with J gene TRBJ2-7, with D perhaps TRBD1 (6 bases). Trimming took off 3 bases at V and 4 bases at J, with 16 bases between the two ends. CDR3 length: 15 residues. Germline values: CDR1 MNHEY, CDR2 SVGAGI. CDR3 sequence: CASSYRDKGLYEQYF. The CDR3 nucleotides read TGTGCCAGCAGTTATAGGGACAAGGGGCTTTACGAGCAGTACTTC.

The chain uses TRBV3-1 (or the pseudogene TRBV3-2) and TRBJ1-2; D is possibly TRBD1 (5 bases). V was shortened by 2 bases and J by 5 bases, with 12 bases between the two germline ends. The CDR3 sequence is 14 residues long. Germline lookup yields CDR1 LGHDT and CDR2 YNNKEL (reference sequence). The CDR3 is CASSQPPGRYGYTF. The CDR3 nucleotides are TGTGCCAGCAGCCAACCGCCAGGGCGTTATGGCTACACCTTC.

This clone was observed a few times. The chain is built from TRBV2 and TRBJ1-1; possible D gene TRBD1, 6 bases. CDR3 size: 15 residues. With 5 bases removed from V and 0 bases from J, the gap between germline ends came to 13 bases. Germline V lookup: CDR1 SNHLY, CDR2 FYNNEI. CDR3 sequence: CASSPRDTLNTEAFF. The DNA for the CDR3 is TGTGCCAGCAGTCCCCGGGACACTCTGAACACTGAAGCTTTCTTT.

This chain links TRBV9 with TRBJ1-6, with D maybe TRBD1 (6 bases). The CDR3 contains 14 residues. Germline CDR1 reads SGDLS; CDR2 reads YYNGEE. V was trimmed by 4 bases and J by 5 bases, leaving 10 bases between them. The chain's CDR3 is CASSPRTDNSPLHF. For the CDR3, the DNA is TGTGCCAGCAGCCCGCGGACAGATAATTCACCCCTCCACTTT.

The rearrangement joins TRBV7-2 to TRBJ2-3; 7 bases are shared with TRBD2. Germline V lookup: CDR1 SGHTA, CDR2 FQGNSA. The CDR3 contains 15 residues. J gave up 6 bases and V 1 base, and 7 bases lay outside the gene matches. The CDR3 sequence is CASSLGGTGGDTQYF. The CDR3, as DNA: TGTGCCAGCAGCTTAGGGGGGACGGGAGGCGATACGCAGTATTTT. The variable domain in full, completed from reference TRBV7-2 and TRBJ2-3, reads GAGVSQSPSNKVTEKGKDVELRCDPISGHTALYWYRQSLGQGLEFLIYFQGNSAPDKSGLPSDRFSAERTGGSVSTLTIQRTQQEDSAVYLCASSLGGTGGDTQYFGPGTRLTVL.

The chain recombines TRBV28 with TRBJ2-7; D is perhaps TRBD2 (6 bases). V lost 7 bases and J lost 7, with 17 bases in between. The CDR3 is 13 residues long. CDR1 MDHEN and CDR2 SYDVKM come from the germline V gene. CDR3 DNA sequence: TGTGCCAGCACAGGACGTCCTCGGGGGGAGCAGTACTTC. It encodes CASTGRPRGEQYF. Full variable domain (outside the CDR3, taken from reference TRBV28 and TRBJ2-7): DVKVTQSSRYLVKRTGEKVFLECVQDMDHENMFWYRQDPGLGLRLIYFSYDVKMKEKGDIPEGYSVSREKKERFSLILESASTNQTSMYLCASTGRPRGEQYFGPGTRLTVT.

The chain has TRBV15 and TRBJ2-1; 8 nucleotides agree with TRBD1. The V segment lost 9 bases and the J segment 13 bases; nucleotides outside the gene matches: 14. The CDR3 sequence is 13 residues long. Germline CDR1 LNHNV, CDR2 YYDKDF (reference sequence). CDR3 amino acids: CATAVDRAGVQFF. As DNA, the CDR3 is TGTGCCACTGCGGTGGACAGGGCAGGCGTCCAGTTCTTC.

The CDR3 here is CATSRGGFRDRVNEQFF. CDR3 nucleotide sequence: TGTGCCACCAGCAGGGGGGGTTTTAGGGATAGAGTTAATGAGCAGTTCTTC. The V call is TRBV15, the J call TRBJ2-1; D perhaps matches TRBD2 (6 bases). Trimming removed 3 bases at V and 7 bases at J, with 22 bases between. Germline CDR1 reads LNHNV; CDR2 reads YYDKDF (reference sequence). The CDR3 extends over 17 amino acids.

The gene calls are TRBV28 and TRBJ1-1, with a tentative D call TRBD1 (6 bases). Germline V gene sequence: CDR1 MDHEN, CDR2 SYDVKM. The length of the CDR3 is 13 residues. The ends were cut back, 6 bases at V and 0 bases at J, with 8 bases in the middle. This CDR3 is CASRDRVNTEAFF. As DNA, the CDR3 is TGTGCCAGCAGGGACAGAGTGAACACTGAAGCTTTCTTT.

CDR3: CASSFRLGNEQFF. The CDR3 DNA is TGCGCCAGCAGCTTCCGCCTAGGAAATGAGCAGTTCTTC. V is TRBV5-1 and J is TRBJ2-1; no definite D call. Germline V lookup: CDR1 SGHRS, CDR2 YFSETQ. The CDR3 loop spans 13 amino acids. V lost 2 bases and J 7 bases, leaving 10 bases between the germline ends. Full variable domain (outside the CDR3, taken from reference TRBV5-1 and TRBJ2-1): KAGVTQTPRYLIKTRGQQVTLSCSPISGHRSVSWYQQTPGQGLQFLFEYFSETQRNKGNFPGRFSGRQFSNSRSEMNVSTLELGDSALYLCASSFRLGNEQFFGPGTRLTVL.

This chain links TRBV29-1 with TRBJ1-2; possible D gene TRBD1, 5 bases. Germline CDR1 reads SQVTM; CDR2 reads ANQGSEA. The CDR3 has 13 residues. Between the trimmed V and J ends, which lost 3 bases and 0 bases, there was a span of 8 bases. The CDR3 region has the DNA TGCAGCGTTGATCGACAGTCTAACTATGGCTACACCTTC. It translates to CSVDRQSNYGYTF.

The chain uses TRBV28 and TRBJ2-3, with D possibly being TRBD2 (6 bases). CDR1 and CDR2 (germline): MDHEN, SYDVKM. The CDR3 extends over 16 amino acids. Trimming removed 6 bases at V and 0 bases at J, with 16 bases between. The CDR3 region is CASRPPGTGSTDTQYF. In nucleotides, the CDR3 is TGTGCCAGCAGACCCCCCGGGACTGGGAGCACAGATACGCAGTATTTT.

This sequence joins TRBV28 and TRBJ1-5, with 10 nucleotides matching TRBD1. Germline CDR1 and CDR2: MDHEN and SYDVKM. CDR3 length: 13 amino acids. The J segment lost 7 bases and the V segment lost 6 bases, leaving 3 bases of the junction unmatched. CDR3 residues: CASRRQGAQPQHF. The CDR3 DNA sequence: TGTGCCAGCAGGCGACAGGGGGCCCAGCCCCAGCATTTT.

CDR3 loop: CASSQGTWGQPQHF. DNA for the CDR3: TGCGCCAGCAGCCAAGGGACATGGGGCCAGCCCCAGCATTTT. This chain joins TRBV4-3 and TRBJ1-5, with D tentatively TRBD1 (5 bases). The CDR3 runs to 14 residues. V lost 1 base and J 7 bases, leaving 11 bases between the germline ends. Germline CDR1 LGHNA, CDR2 YSLEER.

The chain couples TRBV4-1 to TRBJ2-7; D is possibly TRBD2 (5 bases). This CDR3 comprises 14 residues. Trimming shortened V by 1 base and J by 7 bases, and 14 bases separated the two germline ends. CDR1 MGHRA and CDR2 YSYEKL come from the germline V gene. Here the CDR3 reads CASSQGPGAVEQYF. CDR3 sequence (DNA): TGCGCCAGCAGCCAAGGTCCCGGAGCGGTGGAGCAGTACTTC.

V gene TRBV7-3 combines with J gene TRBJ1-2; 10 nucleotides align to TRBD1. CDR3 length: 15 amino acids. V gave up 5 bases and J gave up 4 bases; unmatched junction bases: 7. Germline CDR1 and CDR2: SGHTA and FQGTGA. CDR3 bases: TGTGCCAGCAGCCCGGGACGGACAGGGGGCTATGGCTACACCTTC. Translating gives CASSPGRTGGYGYTF.

CDR3: CASSPGIGVTGELFF. DNA of the CDR3: TGTGCCAGCAGCCCTGGTATAGGGGTTACCGGGGAGCTGTTTTTT. The genes are TRBV7-9 and TRBJ2-2; D perhaps matches TRBD1 (5 bases). From germline, CDR1 is SEHNR and CDR2 FQNEAQ (reference sequence). Between the trimmed V and J ends, which lost 5 bases and 5 bases, there was a span of 15 bases. The CDR3 is 15 residues long.

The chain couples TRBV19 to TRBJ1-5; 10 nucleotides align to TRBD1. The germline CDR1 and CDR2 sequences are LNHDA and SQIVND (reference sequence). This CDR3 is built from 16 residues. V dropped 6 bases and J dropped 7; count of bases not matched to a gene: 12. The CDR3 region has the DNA TGTGCCAGTAGGTCGGGAATGACAGGGGGCTGGCAGCCCCAGCATTTT. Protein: CASRSGMTGGWQPQHF.

The CDR3 is CASSRDRGLSYEQYF. The CDR3 DNA reads as TGTGCCAGCAGCCGCGACAGGGGGCTTTCCTACGAGCAGTACTTC. The chain employs TRBV7-3 and TRBJ2-7; 10 nucleotides align to TRBD1. V dropped 5 bases and J dropped 1; count of bases not matched to a gene: 5. This CDR3 has 15 amino acids. From germline, CDR1 is SGHTA and CDR2 FQGTGA.

The CDR3 loop reads CSVVLGTGGGQPQHF. The CDR3 coding sequence is TGCAGCGTTGTTCTCGGGACAGGGGGCGGTCAGCCCCAGCATTTT. The chain carries TRBV29-1 and TRBJ1-5; TRBD1 matches 12 bases. The germline gives CDR1 SQVTM, CDR2 ANQGSEA. The length of the CDR3 is 15 residues. Trimming took 4 bases from V and 6 from J; bases not matched to a gene: 7.

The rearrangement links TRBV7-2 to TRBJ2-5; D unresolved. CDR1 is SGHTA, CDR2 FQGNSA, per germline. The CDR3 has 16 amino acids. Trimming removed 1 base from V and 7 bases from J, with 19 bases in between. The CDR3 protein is CASSLGLERRLGTQYF. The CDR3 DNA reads TGTGCCAGCAGCTTAGGATTGGAAAGGCGGTTGGGGACCCAGTACTTC.

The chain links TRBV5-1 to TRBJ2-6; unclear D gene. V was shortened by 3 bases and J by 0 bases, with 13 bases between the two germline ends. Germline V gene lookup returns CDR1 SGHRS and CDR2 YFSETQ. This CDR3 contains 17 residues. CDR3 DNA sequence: TGCGCCAGCAGCTCTCGACAAAGCCCCTCTGGGGCCAACGTCCTGACTTTC. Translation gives CASSSRQSPSGANVLTF.

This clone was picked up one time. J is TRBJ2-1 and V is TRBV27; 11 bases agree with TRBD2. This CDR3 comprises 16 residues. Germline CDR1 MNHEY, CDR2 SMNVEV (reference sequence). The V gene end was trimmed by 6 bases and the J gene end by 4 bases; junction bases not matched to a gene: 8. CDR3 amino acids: CASSETGLAAYNEQFF. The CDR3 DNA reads TGTGCCAGCAGCGAGACGGGACTAGCGGCATACAATGAGCAGTTCTTC.

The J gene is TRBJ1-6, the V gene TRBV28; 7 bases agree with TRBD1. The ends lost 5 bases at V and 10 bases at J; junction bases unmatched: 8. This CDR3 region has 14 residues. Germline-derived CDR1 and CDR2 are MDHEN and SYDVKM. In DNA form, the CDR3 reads TGTGCCAGCAGTCCTCAGGGGGTGGACTCACCCCTCCACTTT. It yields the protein CASSPQGVDSPLHF.

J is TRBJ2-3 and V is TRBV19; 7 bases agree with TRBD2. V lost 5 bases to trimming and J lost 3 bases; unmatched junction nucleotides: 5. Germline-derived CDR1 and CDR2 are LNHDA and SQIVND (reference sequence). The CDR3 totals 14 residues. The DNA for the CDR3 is TGTGCCAGTAGTCTTAGCGGGTGGACAGATACGCAGTATTTT. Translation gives CASSLSGWTDTQYF.